The present T cell receptor (beta chain) was sequenced within a study of T cell changes during pregnancy in multiple sclerosis. Clones were read by immunoSEQ multiplex PCR, and TCRdb kept only the in-frame ones, dropping some. Among some 80,000 clones, about 93% were seen once, and the ten largest hold 0.9% to 1.2%. J gave up 9 bases and V 6 bases, and 9 bases lay outside the gene matches. Germline V CDR1 and CDR2: MNHEY, SVGAGI. The CDR3 loop spans 14 amino acids. The source is a female donor with multiple sclerosis, enrolled in a pregnancy study. This rearrangement joins TRBV6-5 to TRBJ2-1; 9 nucleotides match TRBD2. The material was peripheral blood, obtained in the first trimester of pregnancy. The CDR3 sequence is CASRNSGRSTEQFF. Written as DNA, the CDR3 is TGTGCCAGCAGGAATAGCGGGAGATCCACTGAGCAGTTCTTC.